This is a list of T cell receptor beta chains from one sample in a study of monozygotic twins with cystic fibrosis. Sequenced by immunoSEQ multiplex PCR; TCRdb stores in-frame clones only, minus some. The sample lists 30,000 to 35,000 clones; around 65% were seen once. Sequenced sample: blood. The receptor set was obtained from a girl between 5 and 17 years old with cystic fibrosis. The CDR3 runs from the conserved cysteine through the conserved F or W. D genes are given only for firm matches. Rows may omit the clone size; those that give it use once, few, many or a size class.

D gene: NA; clone size: NA; V gene: TRBV5-6; J gene: TRBJ1-1; CDR3 protein: CASSLDKGLMNTEAFF; CDR3 DNA: TGTGCCAGCAGCTTAGATAAGGGACTCATGAACACTGAAGCTTTCTTT
D gene: TRBD1; clone size: NA; V gene: TRBV5-4; J gene: TRBJ2-2; CDR3 protein: CASSLDIQGAETGELFF; CDR3 DNA: TGTGCCAGCAGCTTGGACATACAGGGGGCGGAGACCGGGGAGCTGTTTTTT
D gene: NA; clone size: NA; V gene: TRBV30; J gene: TRBJ1-1; CDR3 protein: CAWSTFEGMNTEAFF; CDR3 DNA: TGTGCCTGGAGTACCTTTGAGGGAATGAACACTGAAGCTTTCTTT
D gene: NA; clone size: NA; V gene: TRBV6-5; J gene: TRBJ1-1; CDR3 protein: CASSYSGSLEAFF; CDR3 DNA: TGTGCCAGCAGTTACTCGGGCAGTCTTGAGGCTTTCTTT
D gene: TRBD1; clone size: few; V gene: TRBV5-4; J gene: TRBJ1-2; CDR3 protein: CASSSGTGGYGYTF; CDR3 DNA: TGTGCCAGCAGCTCCGGGACAGGGGGTTATGGCTACACCTTC
D gene: NA; clone size: NA; V gene: TRBV11-3; J gene: TRBJ2-2; CDR3 protein: CASSLGFGGELFF; CDR3 DNA: TGTGCCAGCAGCTTAGGGTTCGGCGGGGAGCTGTTTTTT
D gene: NA; clone size: few; V gene: TRBV18; J gene: TRBJ1-5; CDR3 protein: CASSPSPNQPQHF; CDR3 DNA: TGTGCCAGCTCACCCTCACCAAATCAGCCCCAGCATTTT
D gene: NA; clone size: NA; V gene: TRBV4-1; J gene: TRBJ1-4; CDR3 protein: CASSRGAGAAATNEKLFF; CDR3 DNA: TGCGCCAGCAGCCGCGGGGCAGGGGCCGCTGCAACTAATGAAAAACTGTTTTTT
D gene: NA; clone size: NA; V gene: TRBV7-9; J gene: TRBJ1-5; CDR3 protein: CASSTGGDHQPQHF; CDR3 DNA: TGTGCCAGCAGTACCGGCGGGGATCATCAGCCCCAGCATTTT
D gene: TRBD1; clone size: NA; V gene: TRBV5-3; J gene: TRBJ2-1; CDR3 protein: CARTRDRGRREQFF; CDR3 DNA: TGTGCCAGAACCCGGGACAGGGGGCGACGTGAGCAGTTCTTC
D gene: NA; clone size: NA; V gene: TRBV6-6; J gene: TRBJ1-2; CDR3 protein: CASSPEGGLRGYGYTF; CDR3 DNA: TGTGCCAGCAGCCCCGAGGGGGGACTCCGGGGCTATGGCTACACCTTC
D gene: NA; clone size: once; V gene: TRBV4-3; J gene: TRBJ2-3; CDR3 protein: CASSQDRLLDTQYF; CDR3 DNA: TGCGCCAGCAGCCAAGATCGACTTCTAGATACGCAGTATTTT
D gene: TRBD2; clone size: few; V gene: TRBV7-2; J gene: TRBJ2-5; CDR3 protein: CASSLTGGETQYF; CDR3 DNA: TGTGCCAGCAGCCTCACCGGGGGGGAGACCCAGTACTTC
D gene: NA; clone size: NA; V gene: TRBV4-3; J gene: TRBJ2-7; CDR3 protein: CASSHEDSYEQYF; CDR3 DNA: TGCGCCAGCAGCCACGAGGACAGCTACGAGCAGTACTTC
D gene: NA; clone size: NA; V gene: TRBV6-6; J gene: TRBJ2-3; CDR3 protein: CASSYFVSDTQYF; CDR3 DNA: TGTGCCAGCAGTTACTTTGTTTCAGATACGCAGTATTTT
D gene: NA; clone size: NA; V gene: TRBV29-1; J gene: TRBJ1-1; CDR3 protein: CSVRGRMNTEAFF; CDR3 DNA: TGCAGCGTTAGGGGCCGCATGAACACTGAAGCTTTCTTT
D gene: TRBD1; clone size: once; V gene: TRBV9; J gene: TRBJ1-2; CDR3 protein: CASRSGTGAKNYGYTF; CDR3 DNA: TGTGCCAGCAGGTCCGGGACAGGTGCCAAAAACTATGGCTACACCTTC
D gene: NA; clone size: NA; V gene: TRBV28; J gene: TRBJ2-6; CDR3 protein: CASSQHTTGANVLTF; CDR3 DNA: TGTGCCAGCAGCCAACACACAACTGGGGCCAACGTCCTGACTTTC
D gene: NA; clone size: few; V gene: TRBV28; J gene: TRBJ1-5; CDR3 protein: CASSSTASNQPQHF; CDR3 DNA: TGTGCCAGCAGCAGTACAGCGAGCAATCAGCCCCAGCATTTT
D gene: NA; clone size: NA; V gene: TRBV27; J gene: TRBJ2-6; CDR3 protein: CASSLKGSLARSGANVLTF; CDR3 DNA: TGTGCCAGCAGTTTAAAAGGGTCCCTAGCGCGGTCTGGGGCCAACGTCCTGACTTTC
D gene: NA; clone size: NA; V gene: TRBV4-3; J gene: TRBJ1-1; CDR3 protein: CASSQGRGNTEAFF; CDR3 DNA: TGCGCCAGCAGCCAAGGTCGGGGGAACACTGAAGCTTTCTTT
D gene: NA; clone size: NA; V gene: TRBV4-3; J gene: TRBJ1-3; CDR3 protein: CASSSNPGVGNTIYF; CDR3 DNA: TGCGCCAGCAGCTCAAATCCTGGGGTCGGAAACACCATATATTTT